This TCR beta chain was identified in a study of blood T cell repertoires in COVID-19. For the study at large: T cells, B-cell-depleted T cells, or PBMCs provided the cDNA or gDNA that served as material.

The V and J ends lost 5 bases and 3 bases respectively, with 10 bases between them. From germline, CDR1 is LGHDT and CDR2 YNNKEL (reference sequence). The length of the CDR3 is 13 residues. Data came from immunoSEQ multiplex PCR; TCRdb stores just in-frame clones and leaves some out. Of some 27,000 clones in the sample, around 90% were seen once. This chain uses TRBV3-1 (or the pseudogene TRBV3-2) with TRBJ1-2; no definite D call. The sample comprised peripheral blood. This clonotype originated in a man over 45 with active COVID-19. CDR3 amino acids: CASSFDTYYGYTF. The CDR3 coding sequence is TGTGCCAGCAGCTTCGACACCTACTATGGCTACACCTTC.